This T cell receptor (beta chain) came from a study of blood T cells in healthy people across ages. Per germline, CDR1 SGHRS and CDR2 YFSETQ. The V gene end was trimmed by 6 bases and the J gene end by 5 bases; junction bases not matched to a gene: 8. This CDR3 has 14 amino acids. In the case of this clonotype: The antigen remains unidentified.

Using a J-beta primer mix together with a sample-barcoded 5' primer, a second PCR was run for roughly 6 to 11 cycles. Unique molecular identifiers of 12 random nucleotides labeled each cDNA. TCRdb called the 5' RACE reads again in MiXCR, with one record for every CDR3 protein. This table holds about 1.7 million distinct CDR3 sequences, under 30% found once. Notes on the study in general: Diversity estimated from one million T cells was considered an underestimate. The unsorted PBMCs prevented any conclusive comparison of naive versus antigen-experienced cells.

This receptor was taken from a woman in her 30s in good health. The V gene is TRBV5-1, the J gene TRBJ1-1, with 9 nucleotides matching TRBD1. Sequencing was done on a sample of blood. In DNA form, the CDR3 reads TGCGCCAGCACAAGACAGGGGGGAAGGACTGAAGCTTTCTTT. This codes for CASTRQGGRTEAFF.